This T cell receptor beta chain was recovered during a study of cytomegalovirus exposure and HLA in healthy donors. The study, taken as a whole, reports: With later analysis, a missense DCLRE1C variant became linked to TCR beta V- and J-gene trimming. In most subjects, TCR beta sequences reportedly gave accurate predictions of HLA-A and HLA-B alleles.

The PCR contained 60 Vbeta and 13 Jbeta primers. Per the original data handling: A follow-up analysis tallied about 80 million unique TCR beta chains, roughly 10 million shared. Clones were read by immunoSEQ multiplex PCR, and TCRdb kept only the in-frame ones, dropping some. That table furnishes V, J and clone size, whereas the DNA furnished D and trimming. This sample has 210,000 or so clones, with 70% to 80% found just once. About this clone itself: Antigen unknown.

The CDR3 runs to 15 residues. This sequence originates from a girl aged 2 to 10 in good health and CMV-seronegative. The source material was PBMCs. The chain employs TRBV21-1 and TRBJ2-2; the table names TRBD1, a call not compared with the DNA. TRBV21-1 is an annotated pseudogene. CDR3 region: CASSKATGEGGELFF. In DNA, the CDR3 is TGTGCCAGCAGCAAAGCAACAGGGGAAGGCGGGGAGCTGTTTTTT.